The rows below give T cell receptor beta chains drawn from one sample of a study of T-cell memory formation after mild COVID-19. TCRdb recomputed calls from the 5' RACE reads with MiXCR, one row per CDR3 protein. The sample includes tens of thousands of distinct CDR3 sequences, roughly 7.2% of them seen just once. What was sequenced was PBMCs or a T cell subset sorted from them (not recorded which). These receptors were obtained from an adult who had mild COVID-19 (a few samples of this study predate the infection). Cell type and time point are not known. Each CDR3 is given with its conserved first and last residue. The order of the fields is D gene, V gene, J gene, clone size, CDR3 protein, CDR3 DNA. D genes are given only for firm matches. Expanded clones get a size class; other rows say once, few or many, or leave the size out.

d_gene: .
v_gene: TRBV6-5
j_gene: TRBJ2-5
abundance: many
CDR3aa: CASSYTYQASPTETQYF
CDR3nt: TGTGCCAGCAGTTACACATACCAGGCTTCGCCTACCGAGACCCAGTACTTC

d_gene: .
v_gene: TRBV9
j_gene: TRBJ1-2
abundance: .
CDR3aa: CASSVVSGFDYGYTF
CDR3nt: TGTGCCAGCAGCGTAGTATCAGGGTTTGACTATGGCTACACCTTC

d_gene: TRBD2
v_gene: TRBV5-1
j_gene: TRBJ2-1
abundance: many
CDR3aa: CASSRKTSGSYNEQFF
CDR3nt: TGCGCCAGCAGCCGGAAAACTAGCGGTAGTTACAATGAGCAGTTCTTC

d_gene: TRBD1
v_gene: TRBV5-1
j_gene: TRBJ2-7
abundance: many
CDR3aa: CASRTSGTGDLLHEQYF
CDR3nt: TGCGCCAGCAGGACCTCCGGGACAGGGGATCTTCTCCACGAGCAGTACTTC

d_gene: TRBD2
v_gene: TRBV4-1
j_gene: TRBJ2-7
abundance: many
CDR3aa: CASSRGLAGADSAYEQYF
CDR3nt: TGCGCCAGCAGCCGAGGACTAGCGGGGGCCGACAGCGCCTACGAGCAGTACTTC

d_gene: TRBD2
v_gene: TRBV4-1
j_gene: TRBJ2-4
abundance: many
CDR3aa: CASSQGVLAGAKNIQYF
CDR3nt: TGCGCCAGCAGCCAAGGTGTCCTAGCGGGAGCCAAAAACATTCAGTACTTC

d_gene: .
v_gene: TRBV5-4
j_gene: TRBJ2-5
abundance: .
CDR3aa: CASSLIQGSGETQYF
CDR3nt: TGTGCCAGCAGCTTGATCCAGGGTTCGGGAGAGACCCAGTACTTC

d_gene: .
v_gene: TRBV24-1
j_gene: TRBJ2-6
abundance: many
CDR3aa: CATSDIQVGANVLTF
CDR3nt: TGTGCCACCAGTGATATACAGGTTGGAGCCAACGTCCTGACTTTC

d_gene: .
v_gene: TRBV12-3/TRBV12-4
j_gene: TRBJ1-6
abundance: few
CDR3aa: CASSSPDRNSPLHF
CDR3nt: TGTGCCAGCAGCTCCCCGGACCGTAATTCACCCCTCCACTTT

d_gene: TRBD2
v_gene: TRBV7-6
j_gene: TRBJ2-2
abundance: few
CDR3aa: CASSLEALAGVSGELFF
CDR3nt: TGTGCCAGCAGCTTAGAGGCCCTAGCGGGAGTGTCCGGGGAGCTGTTTTTT

d_gene: TRBD1
v_gene: TRBV6-5
j_gene: TRBJ1-6
abundance: few
CDR3aa: CASRKGQGPPLHF
CDR3nt: TGTGCCAGCAGAAAGGGACAGGGCCCACCCCTCCACTTT